This entry is about one T cell receptor (beta chain). The CDR3 consists of 13 residues. Trimming took 4 bases from V and 5 from J; bases not matched to a gene: 3. Germline-derived CDR1 and CDR2 are LNHDA and SQIVND (reference sequence). These data belong to a study of graft-versus-host responses after intestinal transplantation. Only in-frame clones appear in the TCRdb table, and some are missing; sequencing was by immunoSEQ multiplex PCR. This table has some 66,000 clones, 89% appearing once. Tissue from the graft was processed to free its intraepithelial and lamina propria lymphocytes. This clonotype originated in a human patient who received an intestinal transplant, so some T cells may come from the graft donor. Specimen: ileum tissue, collected 357 days after transplant. The V gene is TRBV19, the J gene TRBJ1-1, with 8 positions matching TRBD1. This CDR3 reads CASSTGGRTEAFF. The CDR3 DNA reads TGTGCCAGTAGTACAGGGGGCCGGACTGAAGCTTTCTTT.